The 6 T cell receptor beta chains presented below share a single source sample, sequenced in a study of beta chain features in type 1 diabetes. Study-wide results and caveats: Across all four CD4+ subsets, people with type 1 diabetes showed modestly shorter TCRB CDR3s.

Sequenced material consisted of expressed TCRB transcripts (all of the isolated RNA was reverse transcribed). Profiled with immunoSEQ multiplex PCR; TCRdb holds only in-frame clones, not every one. The sample lists around 150,000 clones, about 9.3% occurring once. Their antigens remain unidentified. The sample comprised central memory CD4+ T cells from blood. These receptors all stem from a man aged 25-45 years with type 1 diabetes.

The table lists this clone with a few counts. The V gene is TRBV6-5, the J gene TRBJ1-2; tentatively, D is TRBD1 (5 bases). Trimming took off 2 bases at V and 8 bases at J, with 15 bases between the two ends. Germline CDR1 is MNHEY and CDR2 is SVGAGI. The CDR3 covers 14 residues. The CDR3 spells CASSYRGLTKGYTF. CDR3 DNA sequence: TGTGCCAGCAGTTACAGGGGTTTGACGAAGGGCTACACCTTC.

V gene TRBV5-1 combines with J gene TRBJ1-5; possibly TRBD1 for D (6 bases). Germline CDR1 is SGHRS and CDR2 is YFSETQ. V was cut by 7 bases and J by 3 bases, with 17 bases left in between. The CDR3 extends over 15 amino acids. CDR3 region: CASALNTGFNQPQHF. CDR3 nucleotide sequence: TGCGCCAGCGCCTTAAACACAGGGTTCAATCAGCCCCAGCATTTT.

This clone has just a few counts. This chain uses TRBV4-3 with TRBJ1-1, with unresolved D. Deletions cut 0 bases from V and 0 bases from J, with 11 bases between. Germline loops: CDR1 LGHNA, CDR2 YSLEER. This CDR3 has 16 residues. The CDR3 loop reads CASSQEQSAMNTEAFF. Written as DNA, the CDR3 is TGCGCCAGCAGCCAAGAGCAGTCCGCCATGAACACTGAAGCTTTCTTT.

The chain uses TRBV5-1 and TRBJ1-2; 8 nucleotides match TRBD1. Germline CDR1 and CDR2: SGHRS and YFSETQ. V lost 3 bases to trimming and J lost 7 bases; unmatched junction nucleotides: 8. This CDR3 contains 14 residues. The CDR3 spells CASSSDRGLTGYTF. CDR3 coding DNA: TGCGCCAGCAGCTCTGACAGGGGCCTGACTGGCTACACCTTC.

The chain uses TRBV6-1 and TRBJ1-5, with D possibly TRBD1 on 5 matching bases. The V end was cut by 2 bases, the J end by 3 bases, with 8 bases between. CDR3 length: 14 amino acids. The germline CDR1 and CDR2 sequences are MNHNS and SASEGT. CDR3: CASSESGHNQPQHF. The CDR3 nucleotides are TGTGCCAGCAGTGAATCAGGACACAATCAGCCCCAGCATTTT.

V usage is TRBV28 and J usage is TRBJ2-7; 7 bases agree with TRBD2. Germline CDR1 and CDR2: MDHEN and SYDVKM. The J segment lost 6 bases and the V segment lost 6 bases, leaving 5 bases of the junction unmatched. The CDR3 has 12 residues. The CDR3 DNA follows: TGTGCCAGCAGAACTAGCGACTTCGAGCAGTACTTC. The encoded protein is CASRTSDFEQYF.